Listed below are T cell receptor beta chains from one sample, sequenced in a study of Graves' ophthalmopathy and Graves' hyperthyroidism. TCRdb passed the multiplex PCR reads through MiXCR, listing each CDR3 protein once. The table includes a few hundred thousand distinct CDR3 sequences, more than 20% detected once. Sample: peripheral blood. Receptors originate from a woman between 18 and 29 years old with stable Graves' hyperthyroidism. Both conserved end residues are part of each CDR3. The D gene is left open where the match is weak. Size is omitted from some rows. Given values are once, few, many or a class for expanded clones.

TRBV7-2,TRBD1,many,TRBJ1-5,TGTGCCAGCAGCTTTGAGACAGGGGCTGGTCAGCCCCAGCATTTT,CASSFETGAGQPQHF
TRBV2,-,few,TRBJ1-1,TGTGCCAGCAGTGGGCAGGCTCCCCGGAGGCTCTTT,CASSGQAPRRLF
TRBV12-3/TRBV12-4,-,many,TRBJ1-5,TGTGCCAGCAGGTCGGGAGCGAACAATCAGCCCCAGCATTTT,CASRSGANNQPQHF
TRBV5-1,-,many,TRBJ2-7,TGCGCCAGCAGCTTGGATTTGGCGGGCTCTTACGAGCAGTACTTC,CASSLDLAGSYEQYF
TRBV6-2/TRBV6-3,-,-,TRBJ2-5,TGTGCCAGCAGCGACTGGGCGGGGAAAGAGACCCAGTACTTC,CASSDWAGKETQYF
TRBV6-1,-,-,TRBJ2-5,TGTGCCAGCAGCTCAATACAGGGACAAGAGACCCAGTACTTC,CASSSIQGQETQYF
TRBV6-2/TRBV6-3,-,-,TRBJ1-6,TGTGCCAGCACTGGACGGTATAGTTCACCCCTCCACTTT,CASTGRYSSPLHF
TRBV11-3,TRBD1,few,TRBJ1-1,TGTGCCAGCAGCAGCCCACAGGGGATGAACACTGAAGCTTTCTTT,CASSSPQGMNTEAFF
TRBV6-2/TRBV6-3,-,once,TRBJ2-7,TGTGCCAGCAGTTACTCGACCGAGCATTACGAGCAGTACTTC,CASSYSTEHYEQYF
TRBV6-9,-,many,TRBJ2-2,TGTGCCAGCATGGTGGGAAACACCGGGGAGCTGTTTTTT,CASMVGNTGELFF
TRBV7-6,-,many,TRBJ2-2,TGTGCCAGCAGCTTTCAAGCGAGCCTCACCGGGGAGCTGTTTTTT,CASSFQASLTGELFF
TRBV19,-,many,TRBJ1-5,TGTGCCAGTAGTCGGGGGGGCAGCTCGATCTATAGCAATCAGCCCCAGCATTTT,CASSRGGSSIYSNQPQHF
TRBV6-1,TRBD1,few,TRBJ2-5,TGTGCCAGCAGTGATAGGGGACAGGGAAGAGAGACCCAGTACTTC,CASSDRGQGRETQYF
TRBV2,-,many,TRBJ2-4,TGTGCCAGCCGGGCCGGCCCTGCCAAAAACATTCAGTACTTC,CASRAGPAKNIQYF
TRBV12-5,TRBD2,many,TRBJ2-5,TGTGCTAGTGGTTTGGGTTCGGCGGGAGTGGAGACCCAGTACTTC,CASGLGSAGVETQYF
TRBV6-5,-,many,TRBJ1-1,TGTGCCAGCAGTTACTCGGGCGATTCGACTGAAGCTTTCTTT,CASSYSGDSTEAFF
TRBV28,TRBD1,-,TRBJ2-1,TGTGCCAGCAACCCCCAGGGACAGGGGAACAATGAGAAGTTCTTC,CASNPQGQGNNEKFF
TRBV5-1,-,many,TRBJ2-5,TGCGCCAGCAGCTTCCCCATTACTCCCCAAGAGACCCAGTACTTC,CASSFPITPQETQYF
TRBV11-1,TRBD1,many,TRBJ1-2,TGTGCCAGCAGCCCACGGGCCTTTGGGACAGGACCCCGAGATGATGGCTACACCTTC,CASSPRAFGTGPRDDGYTF
TRBV6-2/TRBV6-3,TRBD2,many,TRBJ2-4,TGTGCCAGCAGTTACGAACTAGCGGCAGCCAAAAACATTAAGTACTTC,CASSYELAAAKNIKYF
TRBV28,-,many,TRBJ1-6,TGTGCCAGCACCCCGAGGGACCGAAATTCACCCCTCCACTTT,CASTPRDRNSPLHF
TRBV2,-,many,TRBJ1-5,TGTGCCAGCATGGCGGACGTTAGCAATCAGCCCCAGCATTTT,CASMADVSNQPQHF
TRBV29-1,-,many,TRBJ2-5,TGCAGCGTTGTCAGCGGAGATGTCGGGACCCAGTACTTC,CSVVSGDVGTQYF
TRBV7-8,-,many,TRBJ2-7,TGTGCCAGCAGCTTCGGACCTGTCGAGCAGTACTTC,CASSFGPVEQYF
TRBV13,TRBD2,many,TRBJ2-7,TGTGCCAGCAGCTTACGACTAGCGATCTACGAGCAGTACTTC,CASSLRLAIYEQYF
TRBV7-9,-,-,TRBJ2-7,TGTGCCAGCAGCCCCCCGAAAAACTACGAGCAGTACTTC,CASSPPKNYEQYF
TRBV3-1,-,-,TRBJ2-7,TGTGCCAGCAGCCAAGCCGGGCTAGAGGTCTACGAGCAGTACTTC,CASSQAGLEVYEQYF
TRBV3-1,-,-,TRBJ2-2,TGTGCCAGCAGCCAAGATTGGGGTAGGACGGACACCGGGGAGCTGTTTTTT,CASSQDWGRTDTGELFF
TRBV20-1,TRBD1,many,TRBJ2-7,TGCAGTGCCAGGGACAGCCAATCCTACGAGCAGTACTTC,CSARDSQSYEQYF
TRBV2,TRBD1,-,TRBJ2-4,TGTGCCAGCAGTTCCACGGACAGGACCGGATTGGACATTAAGTACTTC,CASSSTDRTGLDIKYF
TRBV11-2,-,many,TRBJ2-5,TGTGCCAGCAGCTTAGGTGGGTCTCGGAGGCAAGAGACCCAGTACTTC,CASSLGGSRRQETQYF
TRBV9,-,many,TRBJ2-7,TGTGCCAGCAGCACCTCAGGGGTAGACTACGAGCAGTACTTC,CASSTSGVDYEQYF
TRBV19,-,-,TRBJ2-2,TGTGCCAGTAGTATAGTGCTCGGCACCGGGGAGCTGTTTTTT,CASSIVLGTGELFF
TRBV6-5,-,many,TRBJ1-1,TGTGCCAGCAGTTTGTACAACAGGGAGAGTGAAGCTTTCTTT,CASSLYNRESEAFF
TRBV7-2,-,many,TRBJ1-6,TGTGCCAGCAGCTTAAGGACAGTACGACCTATGACCCTCCACTTT,CASSLRTVRPMTLHF
TRBV4-1,-,many,TRBJ2-6,TGCGCCAGCAGCCAAGAGGCGACGTCTGGGGCCAACGTCCTGACTTTC,CASSQEATSGANVLTF
TRBV5-1,TRBD1,few,TRBJ2-5,TGCGCCAGCAGCCCCGACAGGGGCGCGGAGACCCAGTACTTC,CASSPDRGAETQYF
TRBV6-1,TRBD1,many,TRBJ1-5,TGTGCCAGCAGGCGAGATGGGACAGGAGGCAATCAGCCCCAGCATTTT,CASRRDGTGGNQPQHF
TRBV25-1,-,many,TRBJ1-5,TGTGCCAGCAGTGATGAAAATCAGCCCCAGCATTTT,CASSDENQPQHF
TRBV29-1,TRBD1,many,TRBJ1-2,TGCAGCGTTGAGGACAGGCTGGGCTACACCTTC,CSVEDRLGYTF
TRBV7-2,-,many,TRBJ2-7,TGTGCCAGCAGCTTCTCCTATGGGGCCTACGAGCAGTACTTC,CASSFSYGAYEQYF